These T cell receptor beta chains were read from a single sample in a study of cytomegalovirus exposure and HLA in healthy donors. This table comes from immunoSEQ multiplex PCR, and its TCRdb copy is limited to in-frame clones, with some not included. The sample includes roughly 200,000 clones, around 77% seen only once; the top ten take roughly 3%. The sequencing sample was made of PBMCs. These receptors were collected from a woman aged 25-40 years in good health and CMV-seronegative. Each CDR3 is given with its conserved first and last residue. The D gene is left open where the match is weak. Expanded clones get a size class; other rows say once, few or many, or leave the size out.

d_gene	v_gene	j_gene	abundance	CDR3nt	CDR3aa
NA	TRBV30	TRBJ2-3	NA	TGTGCCTGGAGTTCAGGGCTGAGCACAGATACGCAGTATTTT	CAWSSGLSTDTQYF
NA	TRBV5-6	TRBJ1-1	NA	TGTGCCAGCAGCTTTCTCCCTGGGGCCCCGGCTTTCTTT	CASSFLPGAPAFF
NA	TRBV11-2	TRBJ1-4	NA	TGTGCCAGCAGCTTAGCGAGGGGGTCCATGGGTGAAAAACTGTTTTTT	CASSLARGSMGEKLFF
TRBD1	TRBV19	TRBJ1-2	NA	TGTGCCAGTAGTATCCGGGGACAGGGGGCCTCTGGCTACACCTTC	CASSIRGQGASGYTF
NA	TRBV2	TRBJ2-6	NA	TGTGCCAGCAGGATGAACAGGTTCTCTGGGGCCAACGTCCTGACTTTC	CASRMNRFSGANVLTF
NA	TRBV27	TRBJ2-3	few	TGTGCCAGCAAGGCGGTCGGTCCGCAGTATTTT	CASKAVGPQYF
NA	TRBV6-5	TRBJ1-5	NA	TGTGCCAGCAGTACAAGTAGCAATCAGCCCCAGCATTTT	CASSTSSNQPQHF
NA	TRBV7-9	TRBJ1-1	NA	TGTGCCAGCAGCTTAGCCGGCACTGAAGCTTTCTTT	CASSLAGTEAFF
TRBD2	TRBV2	TRBJ2-1	few	TGTGCCAGCAGTGAATACCTAGCGGGAGGCGGGTACAATGAGCAGTTCTTC	CASSEYLAGGGYNEQFF
NA	TRBV5-1	TRBJ2-1	NA	TGCGCCAGCAGCTTGGCCCCGGGGGAGGAGGGCAATGAGCAGTTCTTC	CASSLAPGEEGNEQFF
NA	TRBV7-2	TRBJ1-2	few	TGTGCCAGCAGCTTAGCGAGGAGGGATGGCTACACCTTC	CASSLARRDGYTF
NA	TRBV7-9	TRBJ1-1	NA	TGTGCCAGCAGTCGAGGGTACTTGGCGGCTGAAGCTTTCTTT	CASSRGYLAAEAFF
NA	TRBV18	TRBJ1-2	NA	TGTGCCAGCTCAACCCGGTCCGGGGACTATGGCTACACCTTC	CASSTRSGDYGYTF
TRBD1	TRBV23-1	TRBJ2-4	NA	TGCGCCAGCAGTCAGGACAGGGGAGGTTGTTGTGTTGCCAAAAACATTCAGTACTTC	CASSQDRGGCCVAKNIQYF
NA	TRBV2	TRBJ1-2	NA	TGTGCCAGCAGTTCGGGACAACTCCTACTTTCCACCTTC	CASSSGQLLLSTF
NA	TRBV11-2	TRBJ2-3	NA	TGTGCCAGCAGCTTAGATCCAGCTAGTGGGGGGGCGTTCACAGATACGCAGTATTTT	CASSLDPASGGAFTDTQYF
TRBD2	TRBV19	TRBJ2-7	NA	TGTGCCAGTAGCTGGACTAGCGCTTCCTACGAGCAGTACTTC	CASSWTSASYEQYF
NA	TRBV7-2	TRBJ1-3	NA	TGTGCCAGCAGCTTATCCGCAGGGAAGACTGGAAACACCATATATTTT	CASSLSAGKTGNTIYF
NA	TRBV7-6	TRBJ2-3	NA	TGTGCCAGCAGCTTAGGCGGGCGGACTAGCACAGATACGCAGTATTTT	CASSLGGRTSTDTQYF
NA	TRBV7-2	TRBJ1-6	NA	TGTGCCAGCAGCCGTCAATCCAGTTCTAATTCACCCCTCCACTTT	CASSRQSSSNSPLHF
NA	TRBV5-1	TRBJ1-1	NA	TGCGCCAGCAGCTTGTCTGGGCTAGGGGACACTGAAGCTTTCTTT	CASSLSGLGDTEAFF
NA	TRBV7-2	TRBJ1-1	NA	TGTGCCAGCAGCCTTAACTGGGGGCTTGAGGGCACTGAAGCTTTCTTT	CASSLNWGLEGTEAFF
NA	TRBV2	TRBJ1-6	NA	TGTGCCAGCAGCGACAGGAGCTCCTATAATTCACCCCTCCACTTT	CASSDRSSYNSPLHF
TRBD1	TRBV5-4	TRBJ2-3	NA	TGTGCCAGCAGCAGGGGACAGGCCTTAGGAGATACGCAGTATTTT	CASSRGQALGDTQYF
TRBD2	TRBV4-1	TRBJ2-3	NA	TGCGCCAGCAGCCAAGGTCCTAGCGGTTCCCCAGATACGCAGTATTTT	CASSQGPSGSPDTQYF
TRBD2	TRBV6-1	TRBJ2-2	NA	TGTGCCACCCAGGGACTAGCGGGAGTCGGGGAGCTGTTTTTT	CATQGLAGVGELFF
NA	TRBV9	TRBJ2-7	NA	TGTGCCAGCAGCGTATCGGGACTCGGCAACTACGAGCAGTACTTC	CASSVSGLGNYEQYF
NA	TRBV28	TRBJ2-7	NA	TGTGCCAGCAGTTTCTCCGGGACTGATCTCGAGCAGTACTTC	CASSFSGTDLEQYF
NA	TRBV10-3	TRBJ1-3	NA	TGTGCCATCAGTGAGAGGGAGGCTGGAAACACCATATATTTT	CAISEREAGNTIYF
NA	TRBV7-9	TRBJ1-2	NA	TGTTCCAGCAGCTTAGGTTTTCTTAACTATGGCTACACCTTC	CSSSLGFLNYGYTF
TRBD1	TRBV2	TRBJ1-5	NA	TGTGCCAGCAGCCCCGGGACAGCCCTTAGAAATTTT	CASSPGTALRNF
TRBD1	TRBV30	TRBJ1-6	NA	TGTGCCTGGAGCCGCGGGACAGCCACGGCAAATTCACCCCTCCACTTT	CAWSRGTATANSPLHF
TRBD2	TRBV5-1	TRBJ2-1	NA	TGCGCCAGCAGCTTCTTCACGGGCCCTAGCGGGAGGCTCAATGAGCAGTTCTTC	CASSFFTGPSGRLNEQFF
NA	TRBV7-9	TRBJ2-3	NA	TGTGCCAGCAGCCATCGCGGCCCTCGAACGCAGTATTTT	CASSHRGPRTQYF
TRBD1	TRBV18	TRBJ1-2	NA	TGTGCCAGCTCAACCGACAGGGGGGTTCATGGCTACACCTTC	CASSTDRGVHGYTF
TRBD2	TRBV13	TRBJ2-2	NA	TGTGCCAGCAGCTTAGAACTAGCGATGAACACCGGGGAGCTGTTTTTT	CASSLELAMNTGELFF
TRBD1	TRBV13	TRBJ1-2	NA	TGTGCCAGCAGCTTAGGCCTAGGGGGCGGCTACACCTTC	CASSLGLGGGYTF
NA	TRBV5-8	TRBJ2-7	many	TGTGCCAGCAGCTTGGTCGGGTTCACCTACGAGCAGTACTTC	CASSLVGFTYEQYF
TRBD1	TRBV4-1	TRBJ2-7	NA	TGCGCCAGCAGCCAAGATCGGGACAGGGGATCCTACGAGCAGTACTTC	CASSQDRDRGSYEQYF
TRBD2	TRBV2	TRBJ2-5	NA	TGTGCCAGCAGTGAAAGAGGGACTAGCGGCACGACCCAGTACTTC	CASSERGTSGTTQYF
NA	TRBV4-1	TRBJ2-4	NA	TGCGCCAGCAGCCAACCGAGGGGGAAAGCGGTCAAAAACATTCAGTACTTC	CASSQPRGKAVKNIQYF
TRBD1	TRBV29-1	TRBJ2-3	NA	TGCAGCGTTGAAGCCCGAGAGACTCGGAGAGACTCCGGGACAGGGGCAGATACGCAGTATTTT	CSVEARETRRDSGTGADTQYF